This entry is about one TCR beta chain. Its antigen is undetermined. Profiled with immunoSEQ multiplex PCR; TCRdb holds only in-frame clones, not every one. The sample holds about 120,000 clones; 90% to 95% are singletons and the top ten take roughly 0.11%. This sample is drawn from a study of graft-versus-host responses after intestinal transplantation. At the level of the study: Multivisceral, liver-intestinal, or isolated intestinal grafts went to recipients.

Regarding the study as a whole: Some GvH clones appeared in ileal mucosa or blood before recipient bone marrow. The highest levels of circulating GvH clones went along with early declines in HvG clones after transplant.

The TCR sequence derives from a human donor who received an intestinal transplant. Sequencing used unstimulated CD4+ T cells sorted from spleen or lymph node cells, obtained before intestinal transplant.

CDR3 sequence (DNA): TGCGCCAGCAGCTTTCAGGGGGACGATACGCAGTATTTT. Translated: CASSFQGDDTQYF. The rearrangement uses TRBV5-1 and TRBJ2-3; 7 positions match TRBD1. This CDR3 is built from 13 residues. The V and J ends lost 2 bases and 6 bases, in that order; junction bases with no gene match: 3. Germline V lookup: CDR1 SGHRS, CDR2 YFSETQ.